The 6 T cell receptor beta chains in this list originate from one sample, sequenced in a study of CD8 T cells in Susac syndrome. When the RNA was reverse transcribed, random hexamers were used with an input of roughly 0.5 to 1 ug. One entry per CDR3 protein results from TCRdb running MiXCR on the immunoSEQ multiplex PCR reads. The data show about 190,000 distinct CDR3 sequences, 95% seen once. The material sequenced was CD8+ T cells from PBMCs. Receptors were obtained from a human donor with Susac syndrome.

V is TRBV7-3 and J is TRBJ1-1; 8 nucleotides agree with TRBD1. Germline loops: CDR1 SGHTA, CDR2 FQGTGA. Trimming at V came to 0 bases and at J to 5 bases, leaving 11 bases not matched to a gene. The CDR3 is 17 amino acids. The chain's CDR3 is CASSLTGRGRTFTEAFF. Here the CDR3 DNA reads TGTGCCAGCAGCTTAACGGGCAGGGGGCGAACCTTTACTGAAGCTTTCTTT.

The rearrangement links TRBV7-9 to TRBJ2-1; 7 nucleotides line up with TRBD1. The CDR3 is 13 residues long. Germline CDR1 reads SEHNR; CDR2 reads FQNEAQ (reference sequence). Trimming at V came to 6 bases and at J to 5 bases, leaving 4 bases not matched to a gene. CDR3 in amino acids: CASSSGTDNEQFF. The CDR3 coding sequence is TGTGCCAGCAGTTCCGGGACAGACAATGAGCAGTTCTTC.

The rearrangement joins TRBV19 to TRBJ2-6; D not certain. V shed 7 bases and J shed 2 bases, with 9 bases lying between them. The CDR3 covers 14 residues. Germline V gene sequence: CDR1 LNHDA, CDR2 SQIVND (reference sequence). The CDR3 spells CASMTDAGANVLTF. As DNA, the CDR3 is TGTGCCAGTATGACGGACGCTGGGGCCAACGTCCTGACTTTC.

V is TRBV9 and J is TRBJ1-5; TRBD1 matches 8 bases. Germline V lookup: CDR1 SGDLS, CDR2 YYNGEE. The ends lost 4 bases at V and 3 bases at J; junction bases unmatched: 6. The length of the CDR3 is 15 residues. The CDR3 region is CASSPWDRPNQPQHF. CDR3 nucleotide sequence: TGTGCCAGCAGCCCCTGGGACAGGCCCAATCAGCCCCAGCATTTT.

This chain uses TRBV7-3 with TRBJ2-3; D remains unclear. The germline V and J ends were trimmed by 5 bases and 4 bases, with 10 bases remaining between them. CDR3 length: 13 amino acids. The germline gives CDR1 SGHTA, CDR2 FQGTGA. The DNA of the CDR3 is TGTGCCAGCAGCCCCAACGCGCCAGATACGCAGTATTTT. It yields the protein CASSPNAPDTQYF.

The genes are TRBV4-1 and TRBJ2-7; D remains ambiguous. CDR3 size: 17 residues. The V gene's germline CDR1 is MGHRA and CDR2 YSYEKL. Trimming removed 1 base at V and 0 bases at J, with 16 bases between. The CDR3 nucleotides are TGCGCCAGCAGCCAAGGCCCCGTGGACGGCCGCTCCTACGAGCAGTACTTC. It is translated as CASSQGPVDGRSYEQYF.